This T cell receptor (beta chain) was profiled in a study of T cells in localized non-small cell lung cancer. Whole-study results and caveats: Only one tumor region was sequenced, so heterogeneity remains possible. There was higher T cell clonality in uninvolved adjacent lung than in tumor, and it was highest there. Among the top 100 tumor clones, a median about 57 appeared in adjacent lung. A denser population of T cells in blood accompanied longer overall survival.

In regard to this clone: No antigen is known for it.

CDR1 SGHNT and CDR2 YYREEE come from the germline V gene (reference sequence). This CDR3 comprises 12 residues. The V gene lost 4 bases and the J gene lost 9 bases, with 11 bases spanning the gap. TCRdb keeps only in-frame clones here, not all; method: immunoSEQ multiplex PCR. This sample has tens of thousands of clones; around 90% occur once, and the top ten carry over 20%. The receptor was derived from a man aged 35 to 69 with stage I squamous cell lung carcinoma. This sample comprised peripheral blood, obtained before any cancer treatment. The chain carries TRBV5-4 and TRBJ2-1; D call uncertain. CDR3 sequence: CASSPNTGEQFF. CDR3 coding DNA: TGTGCCAGCAGCCCTAATACGGGTGAGCAGTTCTTC. Full variable domain (rest looked up from reference TRBV5-4 and TRBJ2-1): ETGVTQSPTHLIKTRGQQVTLRCSSQSGHNTVSWYQQALGQGPQFIFQYYREEENGRGNFPPRFSGLQFPNYSSELNVNALELDDSALYLCASSPNTGEQFFGPGTRLTVL.